The source of this TCR beta chain is a study of metastatic and nonmetastatic thyroid tumors. Study background: It was across blood and tumor or nodule tissue from malignant and benign thyroid patients that repertoires were compared.

J was trimmed by 4 bases and V by 1 base; bases with no gene match: 8. CDR1 SGHRS and CDR2 YFSETQ come from the germline V gene. The CDR3 totals 16 residues. Patients were all untreated before their thyroid surgery. As originally analysed: The authors used CDR3 differences across clinicopathological groups to build a distant-metastasis classifier for papillary thyroid cancer. TCRdb reprocessed the PCR reads using MiXCR. The V and J calls follow TCRdb's processing rather than the paper's. The sample contains some 21,000 clones, 20% to 25% of which appear only once. Notes on this clone: What it binds is not known.

Study-wide points: Significantly greater TCR beta diversity was reportedly found in malignant thyroid tumors than in benign nodules (in blood and tumor).

This TCR was recovered from a female donor with papillary thyroid cancer or a benign thyroid nodule (not recorded which). Some clones in this sample may be carry-over from other donors' samples. Sample: tumor tissue. The chain combines TRBV5-1 with TRBJ2-1, with TRBD2 identical over 7 bases. The CDR3 loop is CASSLRASGVYNEQFF. Written as DNA, the CDR3 is TGCGCCAGCAGCTTGCGGGCGAGCGGGGTATACAATGAGCAGTTCTTC.